The entry below gives a single T cell receptor (beta chain) sequence along with its context. The count of this clone is one. What this receptor recognizes is not known. The sample holds no much larger clone one base away, and base qualities are not on file. TCRbeta CDR3 regions were amplified from genomic DNA by means of the immunoSEQ Assay, a bias-controlled multiplex PCR. As for the authors' bioinformatics: The number of nucleated cells in each sample was estimated by amplification of reference gene primers within the assay. To quantify the absolute abundance of each unique TCRbeta CDR3 rearrangement, sequence reads were collapsed and filtered. Productive Simpson clonality was computed per sample as the square root of Simpson's diversity index over productive rearrangements. TCRdb obtained this table from immuneACCESS and retained in-frame rearrangements with V and J assigned. These tables miss some clones; where compared with another copy, unresolved V genes account for less than half of the shortfall, and the remainder is unexplained. The D gene and trimming were derived from the DNA, and the V and J assignments and clone size from that table. The sample table holds 150,000 to 200,000 clones, of which roughly 80% were seen once. The ten biggest clones cover 5.5% to 8.5% of the sample.

This record comes from a study of blood T cell repertoires in COVID-19 (dated by TCRdb to about 2020). Regarding the complete study: Collaborator samples came from the United States, Italy and Spain and covered acute and convalescent phases of COVID-19. The prospective study material was composed of cDNA or gDNA derived from T cells, B-cell-depleted T cells, or PBMCs. The dataset comprised deeply sampled blood TCRbeta repertoires from subjects exposed to, actively infected with, or recovered from COVID-19. A freely available public database, intended as a resource for researchers studying the immune response to SARS-CoV-2, is where the repertoires were released. The samples were drawn from the first 160 participants of the ongoing ImmuneRACE study and from 1,254 subjects provided by 6 global collaborators. The sample metadata nearly always contained a de-identified subject ID, COVID-19 status, age in years and sex. Where HLA class I and class II types were available, the types were taken from metadata supplied by the sample provider, not from assay-based typing.

Collaborating institutions collected whole blood in K2EDTA tubes following their own protocols. For TCRbeta analysis, collaborators shipped samples as frozen whole blood, isolated PBMCs, or DNA extracted from either of those sample types. General findings and caveats noted by the study authors: Clinical and demographic metadata were provided uncurated, with the amount varying by source and participant.

V and J lose 3 bases and 2 bases, and a span of 8 bases separates them. The CDR3 measures 13 amino acids from cysteine to phenylalanine. This entry keeps only the CDR3 DNA: 39 bases, framed from base 1. This sequence originates from a man aged 55 to 70 with acute or convalescent COVID-19. This chain joins TRBV12-3 or TRBV12-4 to TRBJ2-7, and possibly TRBD2, on 6 matching bases. Sequencing was performed on peripheral blood. The CDR3 has the sequence CASSFAGPYEQYF. The DNA reads as follows: TGTGCCAGCAGTTTCGCGGGGCCCTACGAGCAGTACTTC.